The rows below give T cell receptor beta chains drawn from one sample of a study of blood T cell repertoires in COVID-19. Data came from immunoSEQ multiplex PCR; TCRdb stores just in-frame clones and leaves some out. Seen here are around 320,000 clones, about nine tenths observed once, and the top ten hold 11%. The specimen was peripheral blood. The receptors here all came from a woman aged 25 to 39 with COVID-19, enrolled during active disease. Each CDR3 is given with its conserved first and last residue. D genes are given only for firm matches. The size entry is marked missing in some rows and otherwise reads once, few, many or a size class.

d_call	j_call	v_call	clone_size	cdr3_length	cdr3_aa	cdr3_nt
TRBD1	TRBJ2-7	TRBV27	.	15	CASSLAGTGTYEQYF	TGTGCCAGCAGTTTGGCCGGGACAGGGACCTACGAGCAGTACTTC
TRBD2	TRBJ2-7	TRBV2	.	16	CASIGGGRRSFYEQYF	TGTGCCAGCATCGGGGGGGGCCGCCGGTCATTCTACGAGCAGTACTTC
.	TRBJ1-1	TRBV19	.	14	CASSIDLTGTEAFF	TGTGCCAGTAGTATAGATTTGACTGGCACTGAAGCTTTCTTT
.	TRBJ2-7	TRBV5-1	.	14	CASSVGETSHEQYF	TGCGCCAGCAGCGTAGGGGAAACATCCCACGAGCAGTACTTC
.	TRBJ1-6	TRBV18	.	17	CASSPSGGLGADSPLHF	TGTGCCAGCTCGCCCTCGGGTGGCTTGGGAGCTGATTCACCCCTCCACTTT
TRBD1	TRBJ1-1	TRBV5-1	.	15	CASSFRGTGNTEAFF	TGCGCCAGCAGCTTCCGAGGGACAGGGAACACTGAAGCTTTCTTT
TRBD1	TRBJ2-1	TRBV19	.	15	CASSARTGFDNEQFF	TGTGCCAGTAGTGCAAGGACAGGGTTTGACAATGAGCAGTTCTTC
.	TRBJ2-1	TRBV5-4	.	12	CASSLLHNEQFF	TGTGCCAGCAGCTTGCTTCACAATGAGCAGTTCTTC
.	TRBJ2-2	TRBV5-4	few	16	CASTPLGGASTGELFF	TGTGCCAGCACCCCTCTGGGGGGGGCTAGCACCGGGGAGCTGTTTTTT
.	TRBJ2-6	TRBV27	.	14	CASSYGTESNVLTF	TGTGCCAGCAGTTACGGGACTGAATCCAACGTCCTGACTTTC
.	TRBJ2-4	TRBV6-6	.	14	CASSVDRRKNIQYF	TGTGCCAGCAGTGTGGACAGAAGAAAAAACATTCAGTACTTC
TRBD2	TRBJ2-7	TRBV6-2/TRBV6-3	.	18	CASSPGPTSGGVLYEQYF	TGTGCCAGCAGCCCAGGCCCTACTAGCGGGGGGGTCCTCTACGAGCAGTACTTC
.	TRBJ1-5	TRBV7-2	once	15	CASSLVAGGNQPQHF	TGTGCCAGCAGCTTAGTGGCAGGGGGCAATCAGCCCCAGCATTTT
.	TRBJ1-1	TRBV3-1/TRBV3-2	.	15	CASSQGRTLNTEAFF	TGTGCCAGCAGCCAAGGTCGGACATTGAACACTGAAGCTTTCTTT
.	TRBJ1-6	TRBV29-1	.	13	CSVREHRDSPLHF	TGCAGCGTTCGAGAACACAGGGATTCACCCCTCCACTTT
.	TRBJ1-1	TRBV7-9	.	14	CASLDRGRNTEAFF	TGTGCCAGCCTAGACCGTGGGAGAAACACTGAAGCTTTCTTT
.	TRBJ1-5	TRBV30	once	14	CAWSIGQGEQPQHF	TGTGCCTGGAGTATAGGGCAGGGCGAACAGCCCCAGCATTTT
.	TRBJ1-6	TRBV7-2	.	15	CASSLGGGRPLSLHF	TGTGCCAGCAGCTTAGGAGGAGGACGGCCTCTGTCCCTCCACTTT
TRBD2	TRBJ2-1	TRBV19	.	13	CASIRRGDNEQFF	TGTGCCAGCATAAGACGGGGGGACAATGAGCAGTTCTTC
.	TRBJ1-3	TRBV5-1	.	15	CASSLGGTTGNTIYF	TGCGCCAGCAGCTTGGGCGGGACGACTGGAAACACCATATATTTT
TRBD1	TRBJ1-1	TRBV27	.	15	CASNPGDRDNTEAFF	TGTGCCAGCAACCCCGGGGACAGGGATAACACTGAAGCTTTCTTT
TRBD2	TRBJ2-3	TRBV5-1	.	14	CASSGLAGGDTQYF	TGCGCCAGCAGCGGATTAGCGGGGGGAGATACGCAGTATTTT
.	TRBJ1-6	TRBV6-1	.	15	CASSERSGSNSPLHF	TGTGCCAGCAGTGAAAGATCGGGTAGCAATTCACCCCTCCACTTT
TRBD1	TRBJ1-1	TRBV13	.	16	CASSPGGQGVPTEAFF	TGTGCCAGCAGCCCGGGGGGACAGGGGGTTCCCACTGAAGCTTTCTTT
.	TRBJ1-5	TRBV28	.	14	CASSFSGSNQPQHF	TGTGCCAGCAGTTTTTCAGGCAGCAATCAGCCCCAGCATTTT
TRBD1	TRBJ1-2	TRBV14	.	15	CASSPLDRESFGYTF	TGTGCCAGCAGCCCATTGGACAGGGAATCCTTTGGCTACACCTTC
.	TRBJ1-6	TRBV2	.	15	CASSNGQRGNSPLHF	TGTGCCAGCAGTAATGGACAACGGGGGAATTCACCCCTCCACTTT
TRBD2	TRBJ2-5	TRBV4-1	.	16	CASSQGGGGYQETQYF	TGCGCCAGCAGCCAAGGAGGCGGGGGTTACCAAGAGACCCAGTACTTC
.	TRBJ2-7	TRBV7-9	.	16	CASSSGGGLRTYEQYF	TGTGCCAGCAGCTCCGGTGGGGGACTGAGGACCTACGAGCAGTACTTC
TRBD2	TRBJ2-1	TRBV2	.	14	CASRVMGGFDEQFF	TGTGCCAGCAGAGTGATGGGAGGGTTTGACGAGCAGTTCTTC
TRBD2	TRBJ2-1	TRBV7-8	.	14	CASIGTSGGNEQFF	TGTGCCAGCATCGGGACTAGCGGGGGCAATGAGCAGTTCTTC
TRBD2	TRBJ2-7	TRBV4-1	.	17	CASSPLLLAGASYEQYF	TGCGCCAGCAGCCCTCTCTTACTAGCGGGGGCCTCCTACGAGCAGTACTTC
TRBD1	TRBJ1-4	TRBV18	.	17	CASSPRQGTGTNEKLFF	TGTGCCAGCTCTCCGAGACAGGGGACGGGAACTAATGAAAAACTGTTTTTT
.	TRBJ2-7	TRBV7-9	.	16	CASSHRDGRGSYEQYF	TGTGCCAGCAGCCATAGGGATGGACGGGGCTCCTACGAGCAGTACTTC
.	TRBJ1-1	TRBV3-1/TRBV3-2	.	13	CASSSGQITEAFF	TGTGCCAGCAGCTCCGGACAGATCACTGAAGCTTTCTTT
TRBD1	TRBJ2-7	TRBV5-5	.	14	CASSVGGSSYEQYF	TGTGCCAGCAGCGTAGGGGGCAGCTCCTACGAGCAGTACTTC
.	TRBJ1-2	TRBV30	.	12	CAWSQTGYGYTF	TGTGCCTGGAGCCAGACAGGTTATGGCTACACCTTC
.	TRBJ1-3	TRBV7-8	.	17	CASSLGIASGSGNTIYF	TGTGCCAGCAGCTTAGGGATCGCGTCGGGTTCTGGAAACACCATATATTTT
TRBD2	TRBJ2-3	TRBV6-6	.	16	CASTQRGDPFTDTQYF	TGTGCCAGCACCCAGCGGGGGGACCCATTCACAGATACGCAGTATTTT
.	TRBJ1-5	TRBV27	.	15	CASSPTHRAHQPQHF	TGTGCCAGCAGTCCGACCCACAGGGCTCATCAGCCCCAGCATTTT
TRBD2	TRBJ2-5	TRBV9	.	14	CASSAGTSWETQYF	TGTGCCAGCAGCGCCGGGACTAGCTGGGAGACCCAGTACTTC
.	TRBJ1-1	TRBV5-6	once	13	CASSFLGVAEAFF	TGTGCCAGCAGCTTTTTAGGGGTTGCTGAAGCTTTCTTT
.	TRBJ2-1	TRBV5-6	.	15	CASSLYNSRGNEQFF	TGTGCCAGCAGCTTGTATAACTCGCGAGGGAATGAGCAGTTCTTC
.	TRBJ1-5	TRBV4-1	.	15	CASSQDTAGVQPQHF	TGCGCCAGCAGCCAAGATACCGCCGGGGTACAGCCCCAGCATTTT
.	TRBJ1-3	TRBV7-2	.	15	CASSLASRGLNTIYF	TGTGCCAGCAGCTTAGCGTCGAGAGGGCTGAACACCATATATTTT
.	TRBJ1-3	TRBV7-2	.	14	CASSASKTGNTIYF	TGTGCCAGCAGCGCGAGTAAGACTGGAAACACCATATATTTT
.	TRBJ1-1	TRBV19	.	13	CASSQQPNTEAFF	TGTGCCAGTAGTCAACAGCCCAACACTGAAGCTTTCTTT
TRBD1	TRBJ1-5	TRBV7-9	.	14	CASSSTGGNQPQHF	TGTGCCAGCAGCTCGACAGGGGGCAATCAGCCCCAGCATTTT
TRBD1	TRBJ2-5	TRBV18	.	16	CASSPLTGAQGETQYF	TGTGCCAGCTCACCTCTGACAGGGGCTCAGGGAGAGACCCAGTACTTC
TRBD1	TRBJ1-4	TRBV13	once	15	CASSSPETGFEKLFF	TGTGCCAGCAGCTCACCGGAGACAGGGTTTGAAAAACTGTTTTTT
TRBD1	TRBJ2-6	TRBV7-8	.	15	CASSLQGAGANVLTF	TGTGCCAGCAGCCTACAGGGGGCTGGGGCCAACGTCCTGACTTTC
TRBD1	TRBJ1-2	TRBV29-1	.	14	CSVVRDSVEYGYTF	TGCAGCGTTGTTCGGGACAGCGTTGAGTATGGCTACACCTTC
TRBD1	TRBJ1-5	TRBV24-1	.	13	CATSDRGRQPQHF	TGTGCCACCAGTGACAGGGGGCGACAGCCCCAGCATTTT
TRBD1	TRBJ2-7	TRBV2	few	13	CASGGQGAYEQYF	TGTGCCAGCGGTGGACAGGGGGCCTACGAGCAGTACTTC
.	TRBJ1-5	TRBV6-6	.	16	CASSYRGGGGNQPQHF	TGTGCCAGCAGTTACCGTGGGGGAGGGGGCAATCAGCCCCAGCATTTT
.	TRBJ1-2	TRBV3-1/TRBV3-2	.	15	CASSQVFTAPYGYTF	TGTGCCAGCAGCCAAGTATTTACAGCCCCTTATGGCTACACCTTC
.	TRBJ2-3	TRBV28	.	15	CASSTRRGNADTQYF	TGTGCCAGCTCAACGCGAAGGGGTAACGCAGATACGCAGTATTTT
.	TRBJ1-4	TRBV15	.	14	CATNPGPTNEKLFF	TGTGCCACCAATCCGGGTCCAACTAATGAAAAACTGTTTTTT
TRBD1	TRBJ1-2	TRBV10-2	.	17	CASSRIGGVRANYGYTF	TGCGCCAGCTCCCGGATAGGGGGCGTTAGGGCTAACTATGGCTACACCTTC
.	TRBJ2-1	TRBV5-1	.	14	CASHHWGVNNEQFF	TGCGCCAGCCACCATTGGGGAGTGAACAATGAGCAGTTCTTC